These 9 T cell receptor beta chains came from one sample sequenced in a study of T cell repertoires in cytomegalovirus infection. TCRdb re-analysed the reads in MiXCR, keeping a single row per CDR3 protein. The top ten clones hold approximately 12% of a sample with around 310,000 distinct CDR3 sequences, roughly a sixth of them seen once. Sequencing was done on a sample of PBMCs. These TCRs come from a human donor in good health (CMV status not recorded). Some clones in this sample may be carry-over from other donors' samples.

This rearrangement joins TRBV28 to TRBJ1-5; 7 bases map to TRBD1. The CDR3 contains 16 residues. After removal of 5 bases from V and 0 bases from J, the junction contained 7 bases not matched to a gene. From germline, CDR1 is MDHEN and CDR2 SYDVKM. CDR3 amino acids: CASSPQGTDSNQPQHF. CDR3 DNA: TGTGCCAGCAGTCCCCAAGGGACAGATAGCAATCAGCCCCAGCATTTT.

This chain connects TRBV6-6 to TRBJ1-3; no reliable D call. In germline, CDR1 is MNHNY, CDR2 SVGAGI (reference sequence). The CDR3 totals 15 residues. V lost 7 bases, J lost 0 bases, and 13 bases lay in between. The CDR3 loop reads CASIDLTASGNTIYF. Here the CDR3 DNA reads TGTGCCAGCATAGACTTAACAGCCTCTGGAAACACCATATATTTT.

In this sample, this clonotype turned up many times. This sequence joins TRBV7-2 and TRBJ1-3; no clear D. The CDR3 has 14 residues. V was clipped by 6 bases and J by 0 bases, with 9 bases between them. Germline CDR1 and CDR2: SGHTA and FQGNSA. The CDR3 reads CASSRPISGNTIYF. In DNA, the CDR3 is TGTGCCAGCAGTCGACCGATCTCTGGAAACACCATATATTTT.

This clonotype was seen ten or more times. This sequence joins TRBV7-9 and TRBJ1-5; TRBD1 agrees at 9 bases. V lost 10 bases, J lost 5 bases, and 6 bases stayed unmatched. CDR3 length: 13 amino acids. Germline V gives CDR1 SEHNR, CDR2 FQNEAQ (reference sequence). CDR3 coding DNA: TGTGCCACTACCACAGGGGGCGATCAGCCCCAGCATTTT. It codes for CATTTGGDQPQHF.

The chain has TRBV14 and TRBJ2-2; a weak D match, TRBD1 (6 bases). CDR1 and CDR2 from the germline V gene are SGHDN and FVKESK. V was shortened by 0 bases and J by 4 bases, with 9 bases between the two germline ends. CDR3 length equals 15 residues. The CDR3 nucleotides read TGTGCCAGCAGCCAAGATAGGGGGATCACCGGGGAGCTGTTTTTT. Translated: CASSQDRGITGELFF.

This clonotype was recorded a few times. The chain carries TRBV20-1 and TRBJ1-2; 11 bases fit TRBD1. Per germline, CDR1 DFQATT and CDR2 SNEGSKA (reference sequence). V shed 0 bases, J shed 4 bases, and the junction held 7 bases outside the gene matches. The CDR3 length is 16 residues. CDR3 DNA sequence: TGCAGTGCTAGAGATGGTCGTGGGACAGGGGGCTATGGCTACACCTTC. Translation: CSARDGRGTGGYGYTF.

This clonotype showed up many times. CDR3 amino acids: CATSGGVTDTQYF. The CDR3 DNA reads TGTGCCACGAGCGGGGGGGTAACAGATACGCAGTATTTT. The V gene is TRBV7-2, the J gene TRBJ2-3; 10 bases are a match to TRBD2. CDR3 size: 13 residues. With 10 bases clipped from V and 3 bases from J, the junction kept 4 bases outside the gene matches. Germline V CDR1 and CDR2: SGHTA, FQGNSA.

This clonotype has just a few counts. This rearrangement joins TRBV20-1 to TRBJ2-1; 14 bases map to TRBD2. The CDR3 spans 17 residues. Germline assignment: CDR1 DFQATT and CDR2 SNEGSKA (reference sequence). V gave up 1 base and J gave up 2 bases; unmatched junction bases: 4. The CDR3 is CSARGLAGGKTYNEQFF. In DNA form, the CDR3 reads TGCAGTGCTAGAGGACTAGCGGGGGGGAAAACCTACAATGAGCAGTTCTTC.

About this clonotype: A read error may account for a junction end that differs from germline. This chain uses TRBV4-2 with TRBJ2-7; 7 bases agree with TRBD1. The CDR3 length is 12 residues. Germline CDR1 and CDR2: LGHNA and YNFKEQ. The CDR3 region has the DNA TGTGCCAGCAGCCAAGTTGGGACAGAGCTTTATTTC. This translates into CASSQVGTELYF.